This T cell receptor (beta chain) came from a study of CD8+CD57+ T cells in acquired aplastic anemia. About the study: Average DNA yield from sorted CD4+ and CD8+ cells was around 3.2 ug. The study obtained about 10.8 million reads on average for CD4+ cells from healthy donors. Overall study findings and caveats: Patients had under 30 CD8+ CDR3 sequences in common with controls (the shared set). Patients versus controls showed no significant CD8+ Simpson's diversity difference.

Ten or more counts support this clonotype. The antigen is unknown. Profiling that covered TCR beta VDJ and CDR3 relied on genomic DNA as its template. MiXCR was run by TCRdb on the reads, yielding one entry per CDR3 protein. This table holds tens of thousands of distinct CDR3 sequences, about 54% found once. The CDR3 runs to 16 residues. Germline V CDR1 and CDR2: DFQATT, SNEGSKA (reference sequence). V was cut by 0 bases and J by 4 bases, with 18 bases left in between. The sequence was obtained from a human donor in good health, serving as a control. V gene TRBV20-1 combines with J gene TRBJ2-5, with a tentative D call TRBD2 (6 bases). Sample: sorted CD4+, CD8+, or CD8+CD57+ T cells (not recorded which) from PBMCs. The DNA of the CDR3 is TGCAGTGCTAGAGATCGGGGGACCATACGGGGAGAGACCCAGTACTTC. Its protein is CSARDRGTIRGETQYF.